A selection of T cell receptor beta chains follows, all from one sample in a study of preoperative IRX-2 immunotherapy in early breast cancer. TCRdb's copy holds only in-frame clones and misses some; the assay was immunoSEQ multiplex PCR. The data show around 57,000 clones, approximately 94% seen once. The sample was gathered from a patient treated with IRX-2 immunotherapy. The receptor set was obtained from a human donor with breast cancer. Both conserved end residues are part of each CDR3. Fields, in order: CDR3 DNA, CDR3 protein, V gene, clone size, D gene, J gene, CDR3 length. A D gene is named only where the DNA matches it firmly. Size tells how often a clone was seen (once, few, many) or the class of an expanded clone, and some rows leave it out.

TGTGCCAGTAGTATAGGTGGGAACCAAGAGACCCAGTACTTC,CASSIGGNQETQYF,TRBV19,few,NA,TRBJ2-5,14
TGTGCCAGCAGTTATCCCACGTCGGCAGAGAAAGAGACCCAGTACTTC,CASSYPTSAEKETQYF,TRBV6-8,NA,NA,TRBJ2-5,16
TGTGCCAGCAATGAACACAGCTCCTACAATGAGCAGTTCTTC,CASNEHSSYNEQFF,TRBV7-2,NA,NA,TRBJ2-1,14
TGTGCCAGCACCCAAAGCGGGAGCTACCATGAGCAGTTCTTC,CASTQSGSYHEQFF,TRBV6-5,NA,TRBD2,TRBJ2-1,14
TGTGCCAGCAGGTCCCGGGCACCCCTCCACTTT,CASRSRAPLHF,TRBV28,few,NA,TRBJ1-6,11
TGTGCCAGCAGCTTGGTACAGGGCTATGGCTACACCTTC,CASSLVQGYGYTF,TRBV5-6,NA,NA,TRBJ1-2,13
TGTGCTAGTGGTAGCCCCGGAGGCGGGGAGCTGTTTTTT,CASGSPGGGELFF,TRBV12-5,NA,NA,TRBJ2-2,13
TGTGCCAGCAGCCCGGAGGGAGGGGAGACCCAGTACTTC,CASSPEGGETQYF,TRBV4-2,NA,TRBD2,TRBJ2-5,13
TGTGCCAGCAGCTACCTCCCGACGGAAAACTCCTACGAGCAGTACTTC,CASSYLPTENSYEQYF,TRBV6-5,NA,NA,TRBJ2-7,16
TGTGCCAGCAGCTTAGCTCTGGTCCCAGATACGCAGTATTTT,CASSLALVPDTQYF,TRBV7-2,NA,NA,TRBJ2-3,14
TGTGCCAGCAGCCTGCGGGGACTAGGAATAAATGAGCAGTTCTTC,CASSLRGLGINEQFF,TRBV11-3,NA,TRBD2,TRBJ2-1,15
TGCGCCAGCAGCTTTAGCGGGAGGACGTACAATGAGCAGTTCTTC,CASSFSGRTYNEQFF,TRBV4-1,NA,TRBD2,TRBJ2-1,15
TGTGCCAGCAGCGTATATTCTAGGACAGGGTTGGTCGAGCAGTACTTC,CASSVYSRTGLVEQYF,TRBV9,NA,TRBD1,TRBJ2-7,16
TGTGCCAGCAGTCGGGGACAGGAAAATTCACCCCTCCACTTT,CASSRGQENSPLHF,TRBV6-5,NA,TRBD1,TRBJ1-6,14
TGTGCCGGAAAAGGGAGGCACGCGGGCAATCAGCCCCAGCATTTT,CAGKGRHAGNQPQHF,TRBV28,NA,NA,TRBJ1-5,15
TGTGCCAGCAATGTGGCGGGGGTTAGCACAGATACGCAGTATTTT,CASNVAGVSTDTQYF,TRBV28,NA,TRBD2,TRBJ2-3,15
TGTGCCAGCAGCCCCTCGTTCCAGGGGCTTGGCTACACCTTC,CASSPSFQGLGYTF,TRBV7-9,NA,NA,TRBJ1-2,14
TGTGCCAGCTCACTACTGGGCACTAATGAAAAACTGTTTTTT,CASSLLGTNEKLFF,TRBV18,NA,NA,TRBJ1-4,14
TGTGCCAGCAGCCGCAGACTGGCGGGAGATTACAATGAGCAGTTCTTC,CASSRRLAGDYNEQFF,TRBV7-8,NA,TRBD2,TRBJ2-1,16
TGTGCCAGCAGTTATTCCCGGGACTTAAGCACAGATACGCAGTATTTT,CASSYSRDLSTDTQYF,TRBV27,once,NA,TRBJ2-3,16
TGTGCCAGCAGTTACCGGGACGGAATCTATGGCTACACCTTC,CASSYRDGIYGYTF,TRBV6-5,NA,NA,TRBJ1-2,14
TGTGCCACCAGCAGCCCGGGACAGGTATCCTCCGAGCAGTACTTC,CATSSPGQVSSEQYF,TRBV15,NA,TRBD1,TRBJ2-7,15
TGTGCCAGCGCCGTCTCCATGAACACTGAAGCTTTCTTT,CASAVSMNTEAFF,TRBV2,NA,NA,TRBJ1-1,13
TGTGCCAGCAGCTTTAGCGGGGGGGCAACCGGGGAGCTGTTTTTT,CASSFSGGATGELFF,TRBV7-3,NA,TRBD2,TRBJ2-2,15
TGTGCCAGCAGCTTACGGGGACAAGGACCAGATACGCAGTATTTT,CASSLRGQGPDTQYF,TRBV7-8,NA,NA,TRBJ2-3,15
TGTGCCAGCAGCACAGGGGGCGTCGAGACCCAGTACTTC,CASSTGGVETQYF,TRBV27,NA,TRBD1,TRBJ2-5,13
TGTGCCAGCAGTTTCGAGCACTCTGGGGCCAACGTCCTGACTTTC,CASSFEHSGANVLTF,TRBV28,once,NA,TRBJ2-6,15
TGTGCCAGTAGTATCCGGGACGGTGGCTACACCTTC,CASSIRDGGYTF,TRBV19,NA,NA,TRBJ1-2,12
TGTGCCAGCAGCGCCGGACTAGCGGGGAACACCGGGGAGCTGTTTTTT,CASSAGLAGNTGELFF,TRBV7-9,NA,TRBD2,TRBJ2-2,16
TGTGCCAGCAGCTTAGGGGGGGTCCGCGGAGAGACCCAGTACTTC,CASSLGGVRGETQYF,TRBV7-3,NA,TRBD2,TRBJ2-5,15
TGTGCCAGCAGCCCCGAGGGCGGACTTCCCTACGAGCAGTACTTC,CASSPEGGLPYEQYF,TRBV27,NA,NA,TRBJ2-7,15
TGTGCCAGCAGCATTAGCGGGGATACGTTCAATGAGCAGTTCTTC,CASSISGDTFNEQFF,TRBV9,NA,TRBD2,TRBJ2-1,15
TGTGCCACCAGCCGCCACAGGGGCCAAAATGAAAAACTGTTTTTT,CATSRHRGQNEKLFF,TRBV15,NA,TRBD1,TRBJ1-4,15
TGTGCCAGCAGCGTAAATCAGGGATGGGGTAATGAAAAACTGTTTTTT,CASSVNQGWGNEKLFF,TRBV9,NA,NA,TRBJ1-4,16
TGTGCCAGCAGCCGGCGGGGGCGGCCTTTCACCTACGAGCAGTACTTC,CASSRRGRPFTYEQYF,TRBV5-6,NA,NA,TRBJ2-7,16
TGTGCCAGCAGCGTAGCTGGTTCCTATAATTCACCCCTCCACTTT,CASSVAGSYNSPLHF,TRBV9,NA,NA,TRBJ1-6,15
TGTGCCAGCAGCCATCAGGGACAGGGGTTTCGGGAGACCCAGTACTTC,CASSHQGQGFRETQYF,TRBV5-6,NA,TRBD1,TRBJ2-5,16
TGCGCCAGCAGCCAAGGACAGGGGTTCTCTGGGGCCAACGTCCTGACTTTC,CASSQGQGFSGANVLTF,TRBV4-1,NA,TRBD1,TRBJ2-6,17
TGTGCCAGCAGTTTATTCGGGGGAAACATTCAGTACTTC,CASSLFGGNIQYF,TRBV28,NA,NA,TRBJ2-4,13
TGCGCCAGCAGCTTGGGCTTAGGGGCAGGGTCTGGAAACACCATATATTTT,CASSLGLGAGSGNTIYF,TRBV5-1,NA,NA,TRBJ1-3,17
TGTGCCAGCAGCCAAGGGAGGTCTAGCACGATCCGGGAGACCCAGTACTTC,CASSQGRSSTIRETQYF,TRBV4-2,NA,NA,TRBJ2-5,17
TGTGCCACTACGGATACCTACAATGAGCAGTTCTTC,CATTDTYNEQFF,TRBV10-3,NA,NA,TRBJ2-1,12
TGTGCCAGCAGTGAAGGAAGGGGCGGTTACCCGTCGTACGAGCAGTACTTC,CASSEGRGGYPSYEQYF,TRBV6-1,NA,NA,TRBJ2-7,17
TGTGCCAGCAGCACCATCACAGGGCAAAATGGCTACACCTTC,CASSTITGQNGYTF,TRBV5-5,NA,NA,TRBJ1-2,14
TGTGCCAGCAGCAAAGAGGGGACTAGCGGGAGGGTGAAAAACGAGCAGTACTTC,CASSKEGTSGRVKNEQYF,TRBV21-1,NA,NA,TRBJ2-7,18
TGTGCCAGCAGTGCCGGGACCCTTCCGGCCTACGAGCAGTACTTC,CASSAGTLPAYEQYF,TRBV28,NA,NA,TRBJ2-7,15
TGTGCCAGTATCCGGGGGGCGTACGAGCAGTACTTC,CASIRGAYEQYF,TRBV28,NA,NA,TRBJ2-7,12
TGTGCCAGCAGTCGACTAGCGGGGACCTACGAGCAGTACTTC,CASSRLAGTYEQYF,TRBV2,NA,TRBD2,TRBJ2-7,14
TGTGCCAGCAGCTTAGGGTCCGCCTACAAAAACATTCAGTACTTC,CASSLGSAYKNIQYF,TRBV7-2,NA,NA,TRBJ2-4,15
TGTGCCAGCAGTTTATTTCCACCTTCCTACGAGCAGTACTTC,CASSLFPPSYEQYF,TRBV28,NA,NA,TRBJ2-7,14
TGCGCCAGCAGCCAAGGGAGAGTAGGGAGCTCCTACAATGAGCAGTTCTTC,CASSQGRVGSSYNEQFF,TRBV4-3,NA,NA,TRBJ2-1,17
TGTGCCAGCAGGTCTCGACAGGGAAATCAGCCCCAGCATTTT,CASRSRQGNQPQHF,TRBV6-5,NA,TRBD1,TRBJ1-5,14
TGTGCCAGCAGCGCACAGGACACCCCAGGGGGCACTGAAGCTTTCTTT,CASSAQDTPGGTEAFF,TRBV7-6,NA,TRBD1,TRBJ1-1,16
TGTGCCAGCAGTTGGGGCAGGGTGAGCGAGCAGTACTTC,CASSWGRVSEQYF,TRBV27,NA,NA,TRBJ2-7,13
TGTGCCAGTAGTATTTCTGAACCTGGAAACACCATATATTTT,CASSISEPGNTIYF,TRBV19,NA,NA,TRBJ1-3,14